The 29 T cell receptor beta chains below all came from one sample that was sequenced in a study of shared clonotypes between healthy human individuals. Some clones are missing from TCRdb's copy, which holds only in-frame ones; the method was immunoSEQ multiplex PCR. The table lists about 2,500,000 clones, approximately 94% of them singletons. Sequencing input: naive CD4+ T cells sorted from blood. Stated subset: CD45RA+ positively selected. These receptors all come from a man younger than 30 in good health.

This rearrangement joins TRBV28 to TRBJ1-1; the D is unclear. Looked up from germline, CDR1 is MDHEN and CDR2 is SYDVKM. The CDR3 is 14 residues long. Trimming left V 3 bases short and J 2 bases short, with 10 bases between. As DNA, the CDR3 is TGTGCCAGCAGTTTGCCTCCTCTCAACACTGAAGCTTTCTTT. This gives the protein CASSLPPLNTEAFF.

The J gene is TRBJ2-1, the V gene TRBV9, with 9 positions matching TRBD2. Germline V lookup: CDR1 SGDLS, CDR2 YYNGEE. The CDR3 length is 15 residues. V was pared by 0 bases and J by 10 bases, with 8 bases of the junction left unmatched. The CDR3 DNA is TGTGCCAGCAGCGTAGAGGCGGGAGGGATAGGGGAGCAGTTCTTC. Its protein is CASSVEAGGIGEQFF.

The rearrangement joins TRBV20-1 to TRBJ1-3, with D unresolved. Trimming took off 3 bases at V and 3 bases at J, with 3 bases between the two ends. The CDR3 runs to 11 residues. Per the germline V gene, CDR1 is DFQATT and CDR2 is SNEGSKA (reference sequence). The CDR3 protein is CSASYGNTIYF. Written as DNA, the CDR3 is TGCAGTGCTAGTTATGGAAACACCATATATTTT.

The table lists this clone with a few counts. DNA for the CDR3: TGTGCCAGCCAGGAGCGGGAGGGATTCAATGAGCAGTTCTTC. Translation gives CASQEREGFNEQFF. The chain has TRBV6-6 and TRBJ2-1, with 10 bases lining up with TRBD2. V lost 8 bases to trimming and J lost 6 bases; unmatched junction nucleotides: 7. The CDR3 runs to 14 residues. Germline loops: CDR1 MNHNY, CDR2 SVGAGI (reference sequence).

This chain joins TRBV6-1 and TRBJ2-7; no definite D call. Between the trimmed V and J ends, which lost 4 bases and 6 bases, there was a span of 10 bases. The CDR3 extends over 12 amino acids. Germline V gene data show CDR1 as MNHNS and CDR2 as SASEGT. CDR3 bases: TGTGCCAGCAGTGTTCTAGTAACCGAGCAGTACTTC. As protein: CASSVLVTEQYF.

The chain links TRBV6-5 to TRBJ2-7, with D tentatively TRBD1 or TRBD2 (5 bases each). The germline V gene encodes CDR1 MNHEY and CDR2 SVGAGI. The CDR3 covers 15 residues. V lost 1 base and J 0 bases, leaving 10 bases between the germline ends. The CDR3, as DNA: TGTGCCAGCAGTTACTACTTTGGGACCTCCTACGAGCAGTACTTC. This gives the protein CASSYYFGTSYEQYF.

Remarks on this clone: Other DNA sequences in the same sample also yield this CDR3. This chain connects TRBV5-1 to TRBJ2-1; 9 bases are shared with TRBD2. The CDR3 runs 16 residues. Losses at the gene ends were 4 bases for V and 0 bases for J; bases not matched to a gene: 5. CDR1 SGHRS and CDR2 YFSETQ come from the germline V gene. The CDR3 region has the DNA TGCGCCAGCAGCCCACTTAGCGGGAGCTCCTACAATGAGCAGTTCTTC. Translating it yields CASSPLSGSSYNEQFF.

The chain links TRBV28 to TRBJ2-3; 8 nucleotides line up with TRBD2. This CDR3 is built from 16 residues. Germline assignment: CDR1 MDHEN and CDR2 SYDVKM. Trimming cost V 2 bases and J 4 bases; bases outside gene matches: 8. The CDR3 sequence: CASSLIAGSGADTQYF. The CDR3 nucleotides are TGTGCCAGCAGTTTAATAGCGGGGTCGGGTGCAGATACGCAGTATTTT.

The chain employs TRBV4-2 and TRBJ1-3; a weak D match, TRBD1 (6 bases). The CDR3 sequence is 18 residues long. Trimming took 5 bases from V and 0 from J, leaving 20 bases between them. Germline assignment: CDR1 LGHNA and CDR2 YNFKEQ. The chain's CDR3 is CASSWGGAGTSSGNTIYF. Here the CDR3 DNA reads TGTGCCAGCAGCTGGGGAGGTGCAGGGACAAGCTCTGGAAACACCATATATTTT.

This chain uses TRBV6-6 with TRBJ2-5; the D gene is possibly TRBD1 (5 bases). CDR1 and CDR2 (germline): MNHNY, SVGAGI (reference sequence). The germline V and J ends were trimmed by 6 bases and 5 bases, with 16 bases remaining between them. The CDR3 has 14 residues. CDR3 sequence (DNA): TGTGCCAGCAGCGTGGAAAGGGGATCGGAGACCCAGTACTTC. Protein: CASSVERGSETQYF.

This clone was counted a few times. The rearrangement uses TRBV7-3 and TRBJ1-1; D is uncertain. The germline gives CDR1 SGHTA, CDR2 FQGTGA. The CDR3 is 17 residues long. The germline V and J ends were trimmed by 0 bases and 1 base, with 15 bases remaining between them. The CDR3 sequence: CASSLTMGSRRNTEAFF. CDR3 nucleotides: TGTGCCAGCAGCTTAACGATGGGGAGTCGGCGGAACACTGAAGCTTTCTTT.

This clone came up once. The CDR3 spells CASSSTGAKADTQYF. The DNA for the CDR3 is TGTGCCAGCAGCTCCACAGGGGCCAAGGCAGATACGCAGTATTTT. J is TRBJ2-3 and V is TRBV13; 7 nucleotides agree with TRBD1. The germline CDR1 and CDR2 sequences are PRHDT and FYEKMQ (reference sequence). The CDR3 runs 15 residues. Trimming removed 4 bases from V and 4 bases from J; junction bases left unmatched: 8. The full variable domain, completed using reference TRBV13 and TRBJ2-3, is AAGVIQSPRHLIKEKRETATLKCYPIPRHDTVYWYQQGPGQDPQFLISFYEKMQSDKGSIPDRFSAQQFSDYHSELNMSSLELGDSALYFCASSSTGAKADTQYFGPGTRLTVL.

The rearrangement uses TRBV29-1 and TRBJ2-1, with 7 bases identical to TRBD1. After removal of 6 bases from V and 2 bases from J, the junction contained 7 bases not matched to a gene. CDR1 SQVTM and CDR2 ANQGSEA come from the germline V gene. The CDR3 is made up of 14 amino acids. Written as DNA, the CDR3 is TGCAGCGTCTCCGGGACAGAAACCTACAATGAGCAGTTCTTC. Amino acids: CSVSGTETYNEQFF.

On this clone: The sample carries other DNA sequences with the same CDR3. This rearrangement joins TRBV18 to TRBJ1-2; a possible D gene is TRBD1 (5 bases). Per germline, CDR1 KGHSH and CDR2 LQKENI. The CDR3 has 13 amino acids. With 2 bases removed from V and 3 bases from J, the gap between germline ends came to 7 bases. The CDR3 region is CASSPGQDYGYTF. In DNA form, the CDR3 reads TGTGCCAGCTCACCAGGACAAGACTATGGCTACACCTTC. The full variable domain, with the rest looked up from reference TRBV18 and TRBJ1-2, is NAGVMQNPRHLVRRRGQEARLRCSPMKGHSHVYWYRQLPEEGLKFMVYLQKENIIDESGMPKERFSAEFPKEGPSILRIQQVVRGDSAAYFCASSPGQDYGYTFGSGTRLTVV.

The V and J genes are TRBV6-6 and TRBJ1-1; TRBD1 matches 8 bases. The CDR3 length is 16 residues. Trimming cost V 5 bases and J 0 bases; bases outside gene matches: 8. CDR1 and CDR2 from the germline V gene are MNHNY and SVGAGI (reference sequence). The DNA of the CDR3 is TGTGCCAGCAGTGCGAACAACAGGGGGATGAACACTGAAGCTTTCTTT. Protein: CASSANNRGMNTEAFF.

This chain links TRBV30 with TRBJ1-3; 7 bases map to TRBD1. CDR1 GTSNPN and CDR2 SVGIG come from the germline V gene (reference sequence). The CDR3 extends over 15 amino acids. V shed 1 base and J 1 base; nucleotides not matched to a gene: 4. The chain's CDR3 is CAWSAQGSSGNTIYF. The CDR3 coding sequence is TGTGCCTGGAGTGCACAGGGGTCGTCTGGAAACACCATATATTTT.

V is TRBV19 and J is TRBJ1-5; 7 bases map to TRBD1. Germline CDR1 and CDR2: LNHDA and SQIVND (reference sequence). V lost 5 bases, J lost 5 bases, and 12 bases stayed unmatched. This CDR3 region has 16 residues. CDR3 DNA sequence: TGTGCCAGTAGTGTCTGGCACAGGGGAGTAGATCAGCCCCAGCATTTT. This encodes CASSVWHRGVDQPQHF.

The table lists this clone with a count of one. The CDR3 DNA reads TGCGCCAGCAGCTTGGGAGGGACTAGCGATGAGCAGTTCTTC. As protein: CASSLGGTSDEQFF. The chain uses TRBV5-1 and TRBJ2-1, with TRBD2 matching 10 bases. This CDR3 is built from 14 residues. From germline, CDR1 is SGHRS and CDR2 YFSETQ. The J segment lost 8 bases and the V segment lost 0 bases, leaving 2 bases of the junction unmatched.

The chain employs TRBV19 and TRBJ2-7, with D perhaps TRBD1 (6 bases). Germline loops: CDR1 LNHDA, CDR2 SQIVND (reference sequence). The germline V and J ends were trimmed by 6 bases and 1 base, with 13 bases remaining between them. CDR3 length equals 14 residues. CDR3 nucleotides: TGTGCCAGTAGGGACAGTAAACCTTCCTACGAGCAGTACTTC. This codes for CASRDSKPSYEQYF.

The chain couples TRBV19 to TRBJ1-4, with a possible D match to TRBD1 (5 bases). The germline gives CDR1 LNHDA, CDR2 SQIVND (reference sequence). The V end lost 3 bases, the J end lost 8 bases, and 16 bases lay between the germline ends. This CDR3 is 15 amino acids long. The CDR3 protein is CASSMLDGGYEKLFF. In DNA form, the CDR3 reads TGTGCCAGTAGTATGCTGGACGGGGGGTACGAAAAACTGTTTTTT.

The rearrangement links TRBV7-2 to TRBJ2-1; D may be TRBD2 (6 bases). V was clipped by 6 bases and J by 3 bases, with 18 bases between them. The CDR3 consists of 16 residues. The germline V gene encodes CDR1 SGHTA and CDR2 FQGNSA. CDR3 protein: CASRDTGSGIYNEQFF. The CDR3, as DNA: TGTGCCAGCAGGGATACGGGTAGCGGAATCTACAATGAGCAGTTCTTC.

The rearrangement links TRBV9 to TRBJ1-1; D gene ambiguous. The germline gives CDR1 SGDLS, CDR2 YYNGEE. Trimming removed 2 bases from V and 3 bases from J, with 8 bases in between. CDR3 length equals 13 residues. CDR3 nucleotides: TGTGCCAGCAGCGTCGCAGACTACACTGAAGCTTTCTTT. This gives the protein CASSVADYTEAFF.

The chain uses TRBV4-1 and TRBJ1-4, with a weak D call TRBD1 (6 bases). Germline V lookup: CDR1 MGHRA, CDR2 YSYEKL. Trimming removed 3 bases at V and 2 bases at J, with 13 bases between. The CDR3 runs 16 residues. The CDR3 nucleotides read TGCGCCAGCAGCCATCGCCAGGGGACTACTAATGAAAAACTGTTTTTT. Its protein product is CASSHRQGTTNEKLFF.

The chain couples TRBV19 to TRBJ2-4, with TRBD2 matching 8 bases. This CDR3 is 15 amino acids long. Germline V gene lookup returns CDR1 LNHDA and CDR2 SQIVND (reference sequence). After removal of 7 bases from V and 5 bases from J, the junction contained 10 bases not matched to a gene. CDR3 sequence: CASTGGAGAENIQYF. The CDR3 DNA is TGTGCCAGTACCGGGGGGGCAGGGGCCGAAAACATTCAGTACTTC.

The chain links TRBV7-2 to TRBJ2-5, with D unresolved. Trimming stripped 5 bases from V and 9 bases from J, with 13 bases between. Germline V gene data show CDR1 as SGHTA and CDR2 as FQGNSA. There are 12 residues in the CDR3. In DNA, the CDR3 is TGTGCCAGCAGCCCCCACGTCCTTGCCCAGTACTTC. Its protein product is CASSPHVLAQYF.

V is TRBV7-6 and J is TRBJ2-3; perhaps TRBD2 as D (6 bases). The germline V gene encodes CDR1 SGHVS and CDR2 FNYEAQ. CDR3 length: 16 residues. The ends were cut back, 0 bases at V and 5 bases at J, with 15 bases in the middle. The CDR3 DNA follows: TGTGCCAGCAGCTTAGCGGGGCGGGGCTTGGAAGATACGCAGTATTTT. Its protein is CASSLAGRGLEDTQYF.

The CDR3 protein is CASRETGTGHSPLHF. In nucleotides, the CDR3 is TGTGCCAGCAGAGAAACCGGGACAGGGCATTCACCCCTCCACTTT. This chain joins TRBV28 and TRBJ1-6; TRBD1 matches 9 bases. There are 15 residues in the CDR3. From germline, CDR1 is MDHEN and CDR2 SYDVKM. After removal of 6 bases from V and 8 bases from J, the junction contained 8 bases not matched to a gene.

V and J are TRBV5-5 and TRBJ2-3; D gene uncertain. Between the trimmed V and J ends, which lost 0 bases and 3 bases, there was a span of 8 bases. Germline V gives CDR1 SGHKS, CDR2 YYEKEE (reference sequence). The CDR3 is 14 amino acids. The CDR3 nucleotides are TGTGCCAGCAGCTTGGAGCTAGTAACAGATACGCAGTATTTT. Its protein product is CASSLELVTDTQYF.

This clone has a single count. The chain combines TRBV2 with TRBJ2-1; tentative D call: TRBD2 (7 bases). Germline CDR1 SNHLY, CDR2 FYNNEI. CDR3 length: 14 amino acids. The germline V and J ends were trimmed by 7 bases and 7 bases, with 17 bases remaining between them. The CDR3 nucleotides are TGTGCCAGCACCTCCGGGGGGCCCGGAAATGAGCAGTTCTTC. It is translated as CASTSGGPGNEQFF.